The source of this T cell receptor beta chain is a study of shared clonotypes between healthy human individuals. Assay: immunoSEQ multiplex PCR; the TCRdb copy retains only in-frame clones and omits some. The profile covers some 2 million clones, with just under 95% appearing a single time and approximately 1.2% taken by the ten largest. Study-level points and caveats: Expectations were that clonotype sharing among donors would be affected by sequencing depth. Some naive CD4 clonotypes, roughly 5%, turned up in common across a handful of donors.

The V gene lost 10 bases and the J gene lost 7 bases, with 16 bases spanning the gap. The CDR3 has 13 residues. From germline, CDR1 is MDHEN and CDR2 SYDVKM. Points on this clone: Its antigen is currently unknown.

CD45RO-negative, CCR7-selected cells formed the naive CD8 fraction, which excluded terminally differentiated effector memory CD45RA+ cells. The origin of this receptor is a man between 18 and 29 years old in good health. Sequencing was performed on naive CD8+ T cells sorted from blood. The V and J genes are TRBV28 and TRBJ2-2; the D is unclear. As DNA, the CDR3 is TGTGCCACCAACCCATCGGTCCGCGGGGAGCTGTTTTTT. Protein product: CATNPSVRGELFF.